The source of this T cell receptor beta chain is a study of T-cell memory formation after mild COVID-19. Broader study findings: Mainly CM and EM harbored the contracting CD4+ clones; mainly EMRA harbored the CD8+ ones. Some responding clones appeared in pre-infection memory, suggesting cross-reactive memory joined.

CDR3 length equals 13 residues. The germline V gene has CDR1 SEHNR and CDR2 FQNEAQ (reference sequence). V lost 5 bases and J lost 5; bases outside the gene matches: 4. Employing constant-segment primers, 5'RACE generated TCR alpha and TCR beta cDNA libraries bearing sample barcodes and UMIs. TCRdb fed the 5' RACE reads into MiXCR, producing one record per CDR3 protein. This sample carries around 300,000 distinct CDR3 sequences, approximately 7.6% of them seen once, and the ten largest clones take about 20%. For this clonotype: Its specificity is unknown.

The rearrangement joins TRBV7-9 to TRBJ1-1; the match to TRBD1 covers 8 bases. The receptor's source is a man in his late teens or twenties who had mild COVID-19 (a few samples of this study predate the infection). Cell type and time point are not known. Sequencing was carried out using PBMCs or a T cell subset sorted from them (not recorded which). DNA of the CDR3: TGTGCCAGCAGCCGGGGACAGGAGACTGAAGCTTTCTTT. Its protein product is CASSRGQETEAFF.